This TCR beta chain is from a study of beta chain features in type 1 diabetes. V lost 6 bases and J lost 7, with 9 bases in between. Germline V gene lookup returns CDR1 SQVTM and CDR2 ANQGSEA. This CDR3 comprises 11 residues. Expressed TCRB transcripts were sequenced after all isolated RNA was converted to cDNA. Assay used: immunoSEQ multiplex PCR; TCRdb lists only in-frame clones, some missing. The top ten hold about 0.01% of the sample, which has more than 300,000 clones, about 12% seen once. This clone has a handful of counts. The antigen remains unidentified. Findings and caveats of the study: TCRB CDR3 length was moderately but significantly reduced in all four CD4+ subsets of Type 1 diabetes patients.

This sequence joins TRBV29-1 and TRBJ1-4; D gene uncertain. Sequencing used naive CD4+ T cells from blood. The clonotype comes from a woman aged 18-35 years with type 1 diabetes. The CDR3 DNA reads TGCAGCGTCCTTTCCTCTGAAAAACTGTTTTTT. Protein sequence: CSVLSSEKLFF. Variable domain in full (rest from reference TRBV29-1 and TRBJ1-4): SAVISQKPSRDICQRGTSLTIQCQVDSQVTMMFWYRQQPGQSLTLIATANQGSEATYESGFVIDKFPISRPNLTFSTLTVSNMSPEDSSIYLCSVLSSEKLFFGSGTQLSVL.